Below, 10 T cell receptor beta chains from the same sample are listed, as sequenced in a study of T cells in Graves' hyperthyroidism and ophthalmopathy. TCR beta CDR3 regions were amplified from RNA. The HTBI set primed first-round TCR CDR3 RT-PCR. Each CDR3 protein gets one entry after TCRdb re-called the multiplex PCR reads with MiXCR. The profile shows about 400,000 distinct CDR3 sequences, about 14% of them singletons. The sample comprised blood. These receptor sequences come from a woman aged 25-40 years with Graves' ophthalmopathy.

Many counts were recorded for this clonotype. This chain joins TRBV12-3 or TRBV12-4 and TRBJ2-2; tentative D call: TRBD1 (5 bases). The length of the CDR3 is 15 residues. V was cut by 6 bases and J by 4 bases, with 15 bases left in between. The CDR3 loop is CASSRRAGPTGELFF. In DNA, the CDR3 is TGTGCCAGCAGCCGAAGGGCAGGGCCCACCGGGGAGCTGTTTTTT.

This clonotype was observed a few times. J is TRBJ2-5 and V is TRBV20-1, with a weak D call TRBD1 (5 bases). V lost 4 bases and J 0 bases, leaving 12 bases between the germline ends. Germline-derived CDR1 and CDR2 are DFQATT and SNEGSKA (reference sequence). The CDR3 length is 14 residues. In nucleotides, the CDR3 is TGCAGTGCTACGCCTGACAGCGACCAAGAGACCCAGTACTTC. This gives the protein CSATPDSDQETQYF.

The gene calls are TRBV3-1 and TRBJ1-3; D remains ambiguous. This CDR3 has 10 amino acids. V was clipped by 8 bases and J by 8 bases, with 7 bases between them. Germline CDR1 LGHDT, CDR2 YNNKEL (reference sequence). DNA of the CDR3: TGTGCCAGCGAGGGAGACACCATATATTTT. The encoded protein is CASEGDTIYF.

The V gene is TRBV24-1, the J gene TRBJ1-4, with TRBD1 identical over 7 bases. This CDR3 spans 16 amino acids. V trimming: 3 bases; J trimming: 3 bases; junction bases outside the gene matches: 6. Germline assignment: CDR1 KGHDR and CDR2 SFDVKD. The CDR3 spells CATSDGGQAPNEKLFF. The CDR3 DNA follows: TGTGCCACCAGTGATGGAGGACAGGCCCCTAATGAAAAACTGTTTTTT.

This clonotype was found many times. The CDR3 DNA sequence: TGTGCCAGTAGTATTGTGGCAGGGGACTACGAGCAGTACTTC. This codes for CASSIVAGDYEQYF. This chain links TRBV19 with TRBJ2-7, with D maybe TRBD1 (6 bases). Trimming removed 3 bases at V and 3 bases at J, with 12 bases between. The germline gives CDR1 LNHDA, CDR2 SQIVND (reference sequence). The CDR3 runs 14 residues.

Ten or more counts support this clonotype. This chain uses TRBV12-3 or TRBV12-4 with TRBJ2-3, with 13 bases identical to TRBD2. CDR3 length equals 14 residues. The V gene end was trimmed by 6 bases and the J gene end by 6 bases; junction bases not matched to a gene: 3. This CDR3 is CASRTSGGADTQYF. CDR3 nucleotides: TGTGCCAGCAGAACTAGCGGGGGGGCCGATACGCAGTATTTT.

This chain uses TRBV28 with TRBJ1-2; no clear D gene. This CDR3 region has 15 residues. V was cut by 3 bases and J by 0 bases, with 11 bases left in between. Per germline, CDR1 MDHEN and CDR2 SYDVKM. This chain's CDR3 is CASSFPSPPNYGYTF. The CDR3 nucleotides are TGTGCCAGCAGTTTTCCCTCCCCCCCTAACTATGGCTACACCTTC.

This clonotype was counted ten times or more. The gene calls are TRBV20-1 and TRBJ1-6, with 9 bases that match TRBD1. The V gene's germline CDR1 is DFQATT and CDR2 SNEGSKA (reference sequence). The CDR3 contains 13 residues. Trimming removed 5 bases from V and 6 bases from J; junction bases left unmatched: 2. CDR3 residues: CSAQDRGNSPLHF. DNA of the CDR3: TGCAGTGCTCAGGACAGGGGTAATTCACCCCTCCACTTT.

This clonotype has a count of ten or more. J is TRBJ2-2 and V is TRBV2; D is possibly TRBD2 (6 bases). There are 14 residues in the CDR3. Germline V gene lookup returns CDR1 SNHLY and CDR2 FYNNEI. Trimming removed 6 bases at V and 1 base at J, with 9 bases between. The CDR3 spells CASRRLGNTGELFF. CDR3 DNA: TGTGCCAGCAGGAGACTAGGGAACACCGGGGAGCTGTTTTTT.

This clonotype was detected many times. The chain recombines TRBV6-1 with TRBJ2-5; 7 bases agree with TRBD2. There are 15 residues in the CDR3. CDR1 is MNHNS, CDR2 SASEGT, per germline. V was clipped by 5 bases and J by 5 bases; unmatched bases: 11. CDR3 loop: CASSSRDDGGETQYF. CDR3 nucleotides: TGTGCCAGCAGTTCCCGGGACGACGGGGGGGAGACCCAGTACTTC.